This T cell receptor (beta chain) derives from a study of blood T cells in healthy people across ages. Points from the study as a whole: Because sorting was not performed, PBMCs prevented conclusive naive versus antigen-experienced comparison. Long-lived donors exceeded aged donors in naive CD4+ cells and diversity.

Details on this clonotype: The target antigen is unknown.

Trimming cost V 0 bases and J 2 bases; bases outside gene matches: 2. The germline V gene has CDR1 LGHNA and CDR2 YSLEER. The CDR3 spans 16 residues. A second about 6 to 11 cycle PCR used barcoded and J-beta primers. Samples each returned at least 2.5 million CDR3-containing paired-end reads. One entry per CDR3 protein, called by TCRdb with MiXCR from the 5' RACE reads. The table lists about 780,000 distinct CDR3 sequences, about half of them singletons. The chain uses TRBV4-3 and TRBJ2-3; 10 bases agree with TRBD2. The sequenced material came from blood. This clonotype originated in a man older than 75 in good health. The CDR3 bases are TGCGCCAGCAGCCAAGAAGCGGGAGGGTACACAGATACGCAGTATTTT. It specifies CASSQEAGGYTDTQYF.